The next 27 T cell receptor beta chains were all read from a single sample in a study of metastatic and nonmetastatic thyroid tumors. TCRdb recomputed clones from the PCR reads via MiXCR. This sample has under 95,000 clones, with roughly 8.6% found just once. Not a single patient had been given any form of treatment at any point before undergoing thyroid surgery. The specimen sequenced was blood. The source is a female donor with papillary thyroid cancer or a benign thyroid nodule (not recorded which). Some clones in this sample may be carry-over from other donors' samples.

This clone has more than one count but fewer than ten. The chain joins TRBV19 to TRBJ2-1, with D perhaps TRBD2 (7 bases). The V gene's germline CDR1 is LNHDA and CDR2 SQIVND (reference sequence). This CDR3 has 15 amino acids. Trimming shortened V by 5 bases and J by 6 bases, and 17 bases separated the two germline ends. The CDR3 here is CASSGTGGGLNEQFF. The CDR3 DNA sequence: TGTGCCAGTAGTGGGACTGGCGGGGGCCTCAATGAGCAGTTCTTC. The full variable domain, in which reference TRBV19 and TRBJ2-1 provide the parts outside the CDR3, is DGGITQSPKYLFRKEGQNVTLSCEQNLNHDAMYWYRQDPGQGLRLIYYSQIVNDFQKGDIAEGYSVSREKKESFPLTVTSAQKNPTAFYLCASSGTGGGLNEQFFGPGTRLTVL.

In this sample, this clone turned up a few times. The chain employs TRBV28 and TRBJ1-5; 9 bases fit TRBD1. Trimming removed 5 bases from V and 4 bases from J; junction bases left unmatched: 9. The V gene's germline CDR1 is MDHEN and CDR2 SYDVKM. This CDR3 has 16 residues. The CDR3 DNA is TGTGCCAGCAGTATACCAGGGACAGGGTTTAATCAGCCCCAGCATTTT. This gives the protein CASSIPGTGFNQPQHF.

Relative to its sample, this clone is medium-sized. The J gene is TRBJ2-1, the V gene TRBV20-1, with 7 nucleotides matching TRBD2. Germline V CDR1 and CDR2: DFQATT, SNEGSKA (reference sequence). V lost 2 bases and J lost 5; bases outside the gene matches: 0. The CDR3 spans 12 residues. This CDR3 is CSARLADNEQFF. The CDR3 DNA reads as TGCAGTGCTAGACTAGCGGACAATGAGCAGTTCTTC.

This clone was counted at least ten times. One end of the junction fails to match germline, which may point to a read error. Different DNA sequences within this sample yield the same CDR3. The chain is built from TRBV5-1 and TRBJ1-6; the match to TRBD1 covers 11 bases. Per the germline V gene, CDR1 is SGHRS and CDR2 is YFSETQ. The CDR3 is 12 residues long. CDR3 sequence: CASSSGQGAPKF. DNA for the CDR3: TGCGCCAGCAGCTCCGGACAGGGGGCGCCTAAATTT.

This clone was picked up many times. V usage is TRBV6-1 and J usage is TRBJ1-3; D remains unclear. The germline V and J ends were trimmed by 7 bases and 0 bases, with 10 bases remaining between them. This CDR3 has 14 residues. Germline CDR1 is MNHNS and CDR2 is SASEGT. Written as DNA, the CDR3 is TGTGCCAGCACCCGACCGAGCTCTGGAAACACCATATATTTT. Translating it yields CASTRPSSGNTIYF.

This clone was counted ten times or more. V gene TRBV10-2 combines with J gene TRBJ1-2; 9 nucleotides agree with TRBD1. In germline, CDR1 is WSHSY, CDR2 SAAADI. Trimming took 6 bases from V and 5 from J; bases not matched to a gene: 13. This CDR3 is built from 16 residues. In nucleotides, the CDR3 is TGCGCCAGCAGGCCAGGACCGGGACAGGGTACATATGGCTACACCTTC. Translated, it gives CASRPGPGQGTYGYTF.

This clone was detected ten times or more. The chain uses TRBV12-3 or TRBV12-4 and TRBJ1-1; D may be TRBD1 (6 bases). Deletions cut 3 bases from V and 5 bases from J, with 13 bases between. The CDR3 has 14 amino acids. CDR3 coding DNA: TGTGCCAGCAGTTTCCGGGGGGCTTCGACTGAAGCTTTCTTT. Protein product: CASSFRGASTEAFF.

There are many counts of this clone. CDR3 sequence (DNA): TGCAGTGCTAGACAGGTCGACACAGATACGCAGTATTTT. Translating it yields CSARQVDTDTQYF. The chain uses TRBV20-1 and TRBJ2-3; D gene unclear. V was trimmed by 2 bases and J by 2 bases, leaving 8 bases between them. Germline V lookup: CDR1 DFQATT, CDR2 SNEGSKA (reference sequence). The CDR3 has 13 amino acids.

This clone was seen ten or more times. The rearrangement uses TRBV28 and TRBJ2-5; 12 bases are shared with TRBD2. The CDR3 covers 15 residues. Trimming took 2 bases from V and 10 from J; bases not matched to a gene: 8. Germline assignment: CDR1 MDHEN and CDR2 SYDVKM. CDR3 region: CASSLTSGGKRHQYF. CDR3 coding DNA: TGTGCCAGCAGTTTAACTAGCGGGGGGAAGAGGCACCAGTACTTC.

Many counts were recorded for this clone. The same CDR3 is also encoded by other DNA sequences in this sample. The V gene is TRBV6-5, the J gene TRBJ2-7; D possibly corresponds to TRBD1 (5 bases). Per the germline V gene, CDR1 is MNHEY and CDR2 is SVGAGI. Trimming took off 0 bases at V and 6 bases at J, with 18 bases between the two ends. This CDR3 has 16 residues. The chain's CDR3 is CASSYSGAQGIREQYF. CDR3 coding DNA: TGTGCCAGCAGTTACTCCGGTGCGCAGGGAATACGCGAGCAGTACTTC.

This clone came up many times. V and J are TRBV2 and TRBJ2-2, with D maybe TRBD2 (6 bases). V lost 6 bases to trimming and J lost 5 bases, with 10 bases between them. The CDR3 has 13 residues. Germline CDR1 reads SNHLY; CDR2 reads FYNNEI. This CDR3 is CASSSGRTGELFF. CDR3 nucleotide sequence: TGTGCCAGCAGCTCAGGGAGGACCGGGGAGCTGTTTTTT.

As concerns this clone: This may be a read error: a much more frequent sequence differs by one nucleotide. The DNA of the CDR3 is TGTGCCAGTAGTTCATGCCTAGCGGGGGAAGAGACCCAGTACTTC. Residues: CASSSCLAGEETQYF. The chain recombines TRBV19 with TRBJ2-5, with 10 bases identical to TRBD2. V lost 5 bases, J lost 3 bases, and 6 bases stayed unmatched. Germline CDR1 LNHDA, CDR2 SQIVND (reference sequence). The length of the CDR3 is 15 residues.

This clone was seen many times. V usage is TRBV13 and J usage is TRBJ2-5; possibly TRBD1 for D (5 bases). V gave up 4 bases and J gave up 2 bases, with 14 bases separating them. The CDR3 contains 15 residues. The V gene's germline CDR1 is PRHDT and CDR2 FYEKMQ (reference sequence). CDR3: CASSSALDRQETQYF. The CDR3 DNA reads TGTGCCAGCAGCTCCGCCCTCGACAGACAAGAGACCCAGTACTTC.

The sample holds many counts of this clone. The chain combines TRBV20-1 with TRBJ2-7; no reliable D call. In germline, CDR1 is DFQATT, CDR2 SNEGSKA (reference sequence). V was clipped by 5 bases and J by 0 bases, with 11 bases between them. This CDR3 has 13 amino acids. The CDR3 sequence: CSAPWSNSYEQYF. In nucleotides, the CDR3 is TGCAGTGCTCCATGGAGCAACTCCTACGAGCAGTACTTC.

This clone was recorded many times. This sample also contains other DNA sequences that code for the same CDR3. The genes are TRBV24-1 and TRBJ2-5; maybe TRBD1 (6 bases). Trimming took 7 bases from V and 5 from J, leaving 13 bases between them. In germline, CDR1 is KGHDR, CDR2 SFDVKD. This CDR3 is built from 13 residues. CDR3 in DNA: TGTGCCACCAGGCAAACAGGGTTTGAGACCCAGTACTTC. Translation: CATRQTGFETQYF.

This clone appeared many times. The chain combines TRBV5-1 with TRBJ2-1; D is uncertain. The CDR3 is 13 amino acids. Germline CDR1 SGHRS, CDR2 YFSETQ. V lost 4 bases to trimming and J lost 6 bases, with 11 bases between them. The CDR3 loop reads CASSIPAVNEQFF. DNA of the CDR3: TGCGCCAGCAGCATCCCTGCAGTCAATGAGCAGTTCTTC.

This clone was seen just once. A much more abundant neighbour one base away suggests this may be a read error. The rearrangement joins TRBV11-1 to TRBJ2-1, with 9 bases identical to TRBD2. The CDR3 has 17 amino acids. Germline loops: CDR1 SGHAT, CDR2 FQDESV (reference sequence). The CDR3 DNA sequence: TGTGCCAGCATCTTAGGTTCAAGCGGGGGGCCCTACAATGAGCAGTTCTTC. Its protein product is CASILGSSGGPYNEQFF.

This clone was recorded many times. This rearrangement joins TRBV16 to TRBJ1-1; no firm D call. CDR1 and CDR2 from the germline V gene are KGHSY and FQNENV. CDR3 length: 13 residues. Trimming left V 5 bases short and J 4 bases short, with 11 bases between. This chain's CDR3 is CASSEGVGTEAFF. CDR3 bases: TGTGCCAGCAGCGAAGGAGTGGGCACTGAAGCTTTCTTT.

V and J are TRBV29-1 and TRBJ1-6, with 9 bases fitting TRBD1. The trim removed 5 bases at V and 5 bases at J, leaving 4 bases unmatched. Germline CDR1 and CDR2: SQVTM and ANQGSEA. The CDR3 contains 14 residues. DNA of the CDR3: TGCAGCGTTAGCACAGGGGGCGATAATTCACCCCTCCACTTT. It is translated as CSVSTGGDNSPLHF.

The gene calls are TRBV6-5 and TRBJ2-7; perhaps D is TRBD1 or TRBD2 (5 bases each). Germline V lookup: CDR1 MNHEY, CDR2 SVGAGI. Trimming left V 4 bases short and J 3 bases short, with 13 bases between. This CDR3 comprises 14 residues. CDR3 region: CASSSRDGLYEQYF. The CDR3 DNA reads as TGTGCCAGCAGTTCCCGGGACGGACTCTACGAGCAGTACTTC.

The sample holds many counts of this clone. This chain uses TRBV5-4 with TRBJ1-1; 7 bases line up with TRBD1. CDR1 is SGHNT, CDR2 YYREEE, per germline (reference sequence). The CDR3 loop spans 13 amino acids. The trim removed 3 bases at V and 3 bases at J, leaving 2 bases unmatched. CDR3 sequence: CASSWGTDTEAFF. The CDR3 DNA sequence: TGTGCCAGCAGCTGGGGGACAGACACTGAAGCTTTCTTT.

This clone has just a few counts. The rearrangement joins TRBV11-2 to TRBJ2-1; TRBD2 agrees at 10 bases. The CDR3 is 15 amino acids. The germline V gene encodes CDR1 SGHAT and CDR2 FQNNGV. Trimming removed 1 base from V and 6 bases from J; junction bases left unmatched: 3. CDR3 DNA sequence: TGTGCCAGCAGCTTAGTAGCGGGGGGCCTCAATGAGCAGTTCTTC. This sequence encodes CASSLVAGGLNEQFF. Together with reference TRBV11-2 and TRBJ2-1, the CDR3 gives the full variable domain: EAGVAQSPRYKIIEKRQSVAFWCNPISGHATLYWYQQILGQGPKLLIQFQNNGVVDDSQLPKDRFSAERLKGVDSTLKIQPAKLEDSAVYLCASSLVAGGLNEQFFGPGTRLTVL.

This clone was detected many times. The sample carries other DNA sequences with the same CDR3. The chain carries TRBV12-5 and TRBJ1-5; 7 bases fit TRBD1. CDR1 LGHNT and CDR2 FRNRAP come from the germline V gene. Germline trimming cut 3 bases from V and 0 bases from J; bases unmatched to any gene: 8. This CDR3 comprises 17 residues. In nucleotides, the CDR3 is TGTGCTAGTGGTTTTGGGGTCGGGACAGCTAGCAATCAGCCCCAGCATTTT. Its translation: CASGFGVGTASNQPQHF.

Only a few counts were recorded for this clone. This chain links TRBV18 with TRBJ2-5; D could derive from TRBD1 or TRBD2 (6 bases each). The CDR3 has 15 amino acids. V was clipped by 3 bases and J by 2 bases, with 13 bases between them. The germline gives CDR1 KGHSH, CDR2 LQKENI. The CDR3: CASSPGGGGQETQYF. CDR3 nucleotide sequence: TGTGCCAGCTCACCCGGAGGGGGAGGTCAAGAGACCCAGTACTTC. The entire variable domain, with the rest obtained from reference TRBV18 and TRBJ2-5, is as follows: NAGVMQNPRHLVRRRGQEARLRCSPMKGHSHVYWYRQLPEEGLKFMVYLQKENIIDESGMPKERFSAEFPKEGPSILRIQQVVRGDSAAYFCASSPGGGGQETQYFGPGTRLLVL.

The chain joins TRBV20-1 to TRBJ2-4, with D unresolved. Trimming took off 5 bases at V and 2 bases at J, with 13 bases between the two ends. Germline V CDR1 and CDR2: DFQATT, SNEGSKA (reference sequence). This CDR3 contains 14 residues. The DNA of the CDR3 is TGCAGTGCTCAAAGCGTCCTAACCAAAAACATTCAGTACTTC. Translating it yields CSAQSVLTKNIQYF.

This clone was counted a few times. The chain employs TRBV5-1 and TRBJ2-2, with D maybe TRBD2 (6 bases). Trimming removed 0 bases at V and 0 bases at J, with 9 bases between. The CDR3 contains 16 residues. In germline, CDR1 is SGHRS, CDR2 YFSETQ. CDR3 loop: CASSLEVAANTGELFF. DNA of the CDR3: TGCGCCAGCAGCTTGGAAGTAGCGGCGAACACCGGGGAGCTGTTTTTT.

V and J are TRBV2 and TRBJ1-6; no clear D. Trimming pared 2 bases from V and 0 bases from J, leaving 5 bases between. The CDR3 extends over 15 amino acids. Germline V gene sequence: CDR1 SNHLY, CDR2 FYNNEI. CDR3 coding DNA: TGTGCCAGCAGTGAACGAAGCTCCTATAATTCACCCCTCCACTTT. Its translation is CASSERSSYNSPLHF.